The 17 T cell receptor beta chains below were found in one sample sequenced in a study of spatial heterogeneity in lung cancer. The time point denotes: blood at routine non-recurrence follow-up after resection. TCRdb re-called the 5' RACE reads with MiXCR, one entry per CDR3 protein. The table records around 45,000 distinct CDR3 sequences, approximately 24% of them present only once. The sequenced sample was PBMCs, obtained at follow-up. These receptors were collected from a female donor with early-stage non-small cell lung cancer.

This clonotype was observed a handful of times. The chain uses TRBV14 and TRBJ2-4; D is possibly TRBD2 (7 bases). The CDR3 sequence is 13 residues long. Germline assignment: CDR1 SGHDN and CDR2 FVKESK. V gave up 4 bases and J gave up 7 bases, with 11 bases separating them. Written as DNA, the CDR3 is TGTGCCAGCAGCCTGGGGGGGCCGAACATTCAGTACTTC. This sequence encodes CASSLGGPNIQYF.

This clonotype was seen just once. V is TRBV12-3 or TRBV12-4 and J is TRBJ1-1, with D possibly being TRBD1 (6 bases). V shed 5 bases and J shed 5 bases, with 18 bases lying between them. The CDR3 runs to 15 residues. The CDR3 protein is CASSPQIGGGTEAFF. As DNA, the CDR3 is TGTGCCAGCAGTCCTCAAATAGGGGGGGGGACTGAAGCTTTCTTT.

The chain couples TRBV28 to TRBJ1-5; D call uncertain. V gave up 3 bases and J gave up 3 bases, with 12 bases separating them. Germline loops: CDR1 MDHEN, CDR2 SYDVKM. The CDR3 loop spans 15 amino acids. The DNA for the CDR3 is TGTGCCAGCAGTTTGGGATTGGGGAACAATCAGCCCCAGCATTTT. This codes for CASSLGLGNNQPQHF. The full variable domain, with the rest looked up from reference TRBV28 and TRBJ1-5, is DVKVTQSSRYLVKRTGEKVFLECVQDMDHENMFWYRQDPGLGLRLIYFSYDVKMKEKGDIPEGYSVSREKKERFSLILESASTNQTSMYLCASSLGLGNNQPQHFGDGTRLSIL.

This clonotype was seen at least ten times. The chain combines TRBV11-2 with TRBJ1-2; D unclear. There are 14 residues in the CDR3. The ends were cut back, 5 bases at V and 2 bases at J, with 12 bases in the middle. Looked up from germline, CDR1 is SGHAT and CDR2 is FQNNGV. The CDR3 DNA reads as TGTGCCAGCAGCCCCTCAGGCCTGAACTATGGCTACACCTTC. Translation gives CASSPSGLNYGYTF.

Written as DNA, the CDR3 is TGTGCCAGCAGCCTCGCCCCGGGGAATGAGCAGTTCTTC. Encoded protein: CASSLAPGNEQFF. The chain joins TRBV7-3 to TRBJ2-1, with D perhaps TRBD2 (5 bases). CDR1 and CDR2 (germline): SGHTA, FQGTGA. This CDR3 has 13 residues. V was cut by 5 bases and J by 7 bases, with 12 bases left in between.

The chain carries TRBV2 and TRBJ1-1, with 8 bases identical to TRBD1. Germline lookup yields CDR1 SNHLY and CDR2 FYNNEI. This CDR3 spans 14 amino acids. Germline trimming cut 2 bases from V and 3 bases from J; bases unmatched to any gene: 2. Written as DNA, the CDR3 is TGTGCCAGCAGTGAACAGGGGGCGGACACTGAAGCTTTCTTT. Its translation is CASSEQGADTEAFF.

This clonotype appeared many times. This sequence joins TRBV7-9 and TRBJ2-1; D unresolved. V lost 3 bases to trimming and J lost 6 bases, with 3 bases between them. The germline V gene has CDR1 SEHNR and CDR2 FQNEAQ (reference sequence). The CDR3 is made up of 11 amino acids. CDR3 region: CASSFVNEQFF. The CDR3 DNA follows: TGTGCCAGCAGCTTCGTCAATGAGCAGTTCTTC.

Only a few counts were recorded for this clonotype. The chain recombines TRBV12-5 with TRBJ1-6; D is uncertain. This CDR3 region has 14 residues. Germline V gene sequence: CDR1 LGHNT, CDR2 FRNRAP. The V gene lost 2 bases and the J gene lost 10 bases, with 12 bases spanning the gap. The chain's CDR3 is CASGLSREGSPLHF. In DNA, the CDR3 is TGTGCTAGTGGTTTGAGCCGGGAAGGATCACCCCTCCACTTT.

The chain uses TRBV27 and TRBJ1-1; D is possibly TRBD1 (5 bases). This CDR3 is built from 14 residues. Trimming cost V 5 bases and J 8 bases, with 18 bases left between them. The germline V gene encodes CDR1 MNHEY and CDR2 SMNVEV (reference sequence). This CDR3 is CASSPTGAVNEAFF. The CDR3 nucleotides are TGTGCCAGCAGTCCCACAGGAGCGGTTAACGAAGCTTTCTTT.

The CDR3 is CASSGGTSGTIGELFF. CDR3 coding DNA: TGTGCCAGCAGCGGGGGGACTAGCGGGACCATCGGGGAGCTGTTTTTT. The chain uses TRBV5-4 and TRBJ2-2; 13 bases align to TRBD2. Germline V gene sequence: CDR1 SGHNT, CDR2 YYREEE (reference sequence). The V segment lost 4 bases and the J segment 7 bases; nucleotides outside the gene matches: 7. The CDR3 consists of 16 residues.

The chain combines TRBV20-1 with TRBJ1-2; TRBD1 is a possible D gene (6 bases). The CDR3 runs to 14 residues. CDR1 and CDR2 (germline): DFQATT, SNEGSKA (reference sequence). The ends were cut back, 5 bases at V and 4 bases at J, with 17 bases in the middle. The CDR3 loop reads CSAPKDVRGYGYTF. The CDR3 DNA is TGCAGTGCTCCTAAGGATGTCAGGGGCTATGGCTACACCTTC.

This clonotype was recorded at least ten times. In DNA, the CDR3 is TGTGCCAGCAGCCGTGCGGGGGGGCGAGCCGATACGCAGTATTTT. Translating it yields CASSRAGGRADTQYF. The V and J genes are TRBV7-2 and TRBJ2-3; 9 positions agree with TRBD2. With 5 bases clipped from V and 6 bases from J, the junction kept 9 bases outside the gene matches. The CDR3 has 15 residues. CDR1 is SGHTA and CDR2 is FQGNSA in the germline V gene.

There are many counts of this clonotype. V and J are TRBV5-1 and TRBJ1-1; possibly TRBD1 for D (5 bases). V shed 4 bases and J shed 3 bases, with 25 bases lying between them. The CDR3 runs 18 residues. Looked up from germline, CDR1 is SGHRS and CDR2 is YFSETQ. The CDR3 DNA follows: TGCGCCAGCAGCCCCATAGGACCGGGGACGTCAATTTACACTGAAGCTTTCTTT. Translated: CASSPIGPGTSIYTEAFF.

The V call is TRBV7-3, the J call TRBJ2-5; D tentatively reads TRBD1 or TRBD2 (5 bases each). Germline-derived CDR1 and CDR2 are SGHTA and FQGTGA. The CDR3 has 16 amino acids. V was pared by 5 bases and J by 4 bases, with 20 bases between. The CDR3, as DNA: TGTGCCAGCAGCCCCTCCCCAACGGGGCTTCTAGAGACCCAGTACTTC. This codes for CASSPSPTGLLETQYF.

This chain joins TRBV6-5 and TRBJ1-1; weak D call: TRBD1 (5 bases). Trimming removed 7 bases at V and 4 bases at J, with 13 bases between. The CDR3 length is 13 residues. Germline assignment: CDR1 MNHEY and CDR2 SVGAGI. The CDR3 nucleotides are TGTGCCAGCACCTCAAAGAGGGGCACTGAAGCTTTCTTT. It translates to CASTSKRGTEAFF.

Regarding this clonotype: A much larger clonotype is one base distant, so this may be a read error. In DNA, the CDR3 is TGTGCCCGGGCGGGACAGGGGACAGATACGCAGTATTTT. Amino acids: CARAGQGTDTQYF. This sequence joins TRBV30 and TRBJ2-3; 10 bases agree with TRBD1. The CDR3 totals 13 residues. The J segment lost 3 bases and the V segment lost 8 bases, leaving 5 bases of the junction unmatched. Germline-derived CDR1 and CDR2 are GTSNPN and SVGIG (reference sequence). Based on the CDR3 plus reference TRBV30 and TRBJ2-3, the full variable domain is SQTIHQWPATLVQPVGSPLSLECTVEGTSNPNLYWYRQAAGRGLQLLFYSVGIGQISSEVPQNLSASRPQDRQFILSSKKLLLSDSGFYLCARAGQGTDTQYFGPGTRLTVL.

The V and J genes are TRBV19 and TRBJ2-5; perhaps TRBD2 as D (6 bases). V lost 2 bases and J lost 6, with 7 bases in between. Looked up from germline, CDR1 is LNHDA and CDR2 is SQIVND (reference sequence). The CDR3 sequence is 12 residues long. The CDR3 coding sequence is TGTGCCAGTAGTATAAGCGGGCAGACCCAGTACTTC. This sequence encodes CASSISGQTQYF.